This TCR beta chain stems from a study of patients and donors after allogeneic stem cell transplantation. Germline CDR1 is SGHAT and CDR2 is FQNNGV. Trimming removed 5 bases from V and 0 bases from J, with 29 bases in between. CDR3 length: 21 residues. This clonotype was seen only a few times. A single record per CDR3 protein comes from TCRdb applying MiXCR to the RT-PCR reads. Among roughly 230,000 distinct CDR3 sequences listed, 13% to 15% were seen once. The rearrangement joins TRBV11-2 to TRBJ1-3; D might be TRBD1 (5 bases). Material: blood, either unsorted or a sorted T cell fraction (not recorded which). The origin of this receptor is a human donor who was either an allogeneic HSCT recipient or a stem cell or donor lymphocyte infusion donor (not recorded which). It is not recorded whose cells these are; they may come from a transplant donor. The DNA of the CDR3 is TGTGCCAGCAGCCCTAAGGGACTCAACCAGAACCGGGGATACTCTGGAAACACCATATATTTT. This gives the protein CASSPKGLNQNRGYSGNTIYF.